These T cell receptor beta chains were read from a single sample in a study of OX40 agonist ivuxolimab in advanced cancers. Repertoires were generated with immunoSEQ multiplex PCR, while TCRdb's copy carries only in-frame clones and drops some. The data contain around 67,000 clones, over 70% of them singletons. This specimen was CD4+ or CD8+ T cells sorted from blood, taken in a trial of the OX40 agonist ivuxolimab. The receptors were gathered from an adult with an advanced solid tumor such as melanoma, head and neck, liver or kidney cancer. The CDR3 runs from the conserved cysteine through the conserved F or W. A D gene is named only where the DNA matches it firmly. The size field is filled for only some rows; it gives once, few, many or a size class.

clone_size j_call v_call d_call cdr3_aa cdr3_nt
few TRBJ1-1 TRBV5-1 TRBD1 CASSVQPGQGAEAFF TGCGCCAGCAGCGTCCAACCGGGACAGGGGGCAGAAGCTTTCTTT
- TRBJ1-2 TRBV5-3 - CARSTGSSDRHYGYTF TGTGCCAGAAGTACGGGGTCGTCTGACAGACACTATGGCTACACCTTC
- TRBJ2-6 TRBV7-9 - CASSSRGASGANVLTF TGTGCCAGCAGCTCCCGGGGCGCGTCTGGGGCCAACGTCCTGACTTTC
- TRBJ1-3 TRBV11-2 - CASSLQGDNRNTIYF TGTGCCAGCAGCTTACAGGGAGATAACCGAAACACCATATATTTT
- TRBJ1-2 TRBV27 - CASSLSGGNGYTF TGTGCCAGCAGTTTATCCGGGGGGAATGGCTACACCTTC
- TRBJ1-1 TRBV5-6 - CASSLGQQNTEAFF TGTGCCAGCAGCTTGGGCCAGCAGAACACTGAAGCTTTCTTT
- TRBJ2-3 TRBV10-1 - CASSELGDTQYF TGCGCCAGCAGTGAACTTGGAGATACGCAGTATTTT
- TRBJ1-1 TRBV11-2 - CASSLGAFIMNTEAFF TGTGCCAGCAGCTTGGGGGCATTCATTATGAACACTGAAGCTTTCTTT
- TRBJ2-3 TRBV7-7 - CASSVSDSDTQYF TGTGCCAGCAGCGTATCGGATTCGGATACGCAGTATTTT
- TRBJ1-4 TRBV30 - CAWQGRGRTNEKLFF TGTGCCTGGCAGGGGAGGGGGAGAACTAATGAAAAACTGTTTTTT
- TRBJ2-7 TRBV28 - CASSYPRYEQYF TGTGCCAGCAGTTATCCGCGGTACGAGCAGTACTTC
- TRBJ1-5 TRBV30 - CAWSGTYNQPQHF TGTGCCTGGAGTGGAACTTACAATCAGCCCCAGCATTTT
- TRBJ2-7 TRBV21-1 - CASSKELASEQYF TGTGCCAGCAGCAAAGAGTTGGCCAGCGAGCAGTACTTC
- TRBJ2-5 TRBV7-9 - CASSFLTGLGETQYF TGTGCCAGCAGCTTCCTAACAGGGCTCGGGGAGACCCAGTACTTC
- TRBJ2-7 TRBV12-5 TRBD2 CASGRGASYEQYF TGTGCTAGTGGGCGGGGGGCGTCCTACGAGCAGTACTTC
- TRBJ1-6 TRBV5-8 - CASSPGQTNSPLHF TGTGCCAGCAGCCCTGGACAAACTAATTCACCCCTCCACTTT
- TRBJ2-1 TRBV5-1 TRBD2 CASSLENREGNEQFF TGCGCCAGCAGCTTGGAGAACCGGGAGGGGAATGAGCAGTTCTTC
- TRBJ1-1 TRBV7-6 TRBD1 CASSPGQGVNTEAFF TGTGCCAGCAGCCCCGGACAGGGGGTGAACACTGAAGCTTTCTTT
- TRBJ1-6 TRBV6-1 TRBD1 CASSLGTGYNSPLHF TGTGCCAGCAGCCTCGGGACAGGATATAATTCACCCCTCCACTTT
- TRBJ2-7 TRBV5-8 TRBD1 CASSGDRGQGEQYF TGTGCCAGCAGCGGTGACAGGGGGCAGGGCGAGCAGTACTTC
- TRBJ1-2 TRBV18 - CASSREQNYGYTF TGTGCCAGCTCACGCGAACAAAACTATGGCTACACCTTC
few TRBJ2-7 TRBV14 TRBD2 CASSLLGGNSYEQYF TGTGCCAGCAGCCTATTGGGAGGGAACTCCTACGAGCAGTACTTC
- TRBJ1-2 TRBV6-5 - CASSRDTNYGYTF TGTGCCAGCAGCCGGGACACCAACTATGGCTACACCTTC
- TRBJ2-2 TRBV5-4 - CASSLGASTGELFF TGTGCCAGCAGCTTGGGGGCCTCGACCGGGGAGCTGTTTTTT
- TRBJ1-4 TRBV6-6 - CASSYSGRNNEKLFF TGTGCCAGCAGTTACTCAGGTCGGAATAATGAAAAACTGTTTTTT
- TRBJ2-2 TRBV5-4 TRBD2 CASSEGLITGELFF TGTGCCAGCAGCGAGGGACTAATAACCGGGGAGCTGTTTTTT
many TRBJ2-2 TRBV5-1 - CASSLNTGELFF TGCGCCAGCAGCCTAAACACCGGGGAGCTGTTTTTT
few TRBJ2-7 TRBV4-3 - CASSQDFGPSFYEQYF TGCGCCAGCAGCCAAGATTTCGGACCGAGCTTCTACGAGCAGTACTTC
- TRBJ2-7 TRBV5-1 TRBD1 CASSLPDRVYEQYF TGCGCCAGCAGCTTACCTGACAGGGTCTACGAGCAGTACTTC
- TRBJ1-1 TRBV30 - CAWTSATAAFF TGTGCCTGGACCAGTGCGACCGCCGCTTTCTTT
- TRBJ2-2 TRBV10-1 TRBD1 CASSESGTGVPGELFF TGCGCCAGCAGTGAGTCCGGGACAGGGGTGCCCGGGGAGCTGTTTTTT
- TRBJ1-1 TRBV11-3 - CASSRTGNTEAFF TGTGCCAGCAGCCGGACGGGGAACACTGAAGCTTTCTTT
- TRBJ2-7 TRBV30 TRBD2 CAWSVRSGGAGEQYF TGTGCCTGGAGTGTCCGTAGCGGGGGGGCGGGAGAGCAGTACTTC